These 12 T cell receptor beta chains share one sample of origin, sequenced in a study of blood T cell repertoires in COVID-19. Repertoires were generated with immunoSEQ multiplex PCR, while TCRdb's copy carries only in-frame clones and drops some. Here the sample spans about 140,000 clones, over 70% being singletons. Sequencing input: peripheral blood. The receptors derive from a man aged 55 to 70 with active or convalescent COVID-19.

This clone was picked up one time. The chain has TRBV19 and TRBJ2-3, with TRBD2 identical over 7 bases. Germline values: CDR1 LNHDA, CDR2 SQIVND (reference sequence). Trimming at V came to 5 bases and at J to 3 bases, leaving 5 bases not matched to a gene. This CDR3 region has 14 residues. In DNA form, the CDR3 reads TGTGCCAGTAGTGTAACGGGAGGAACAGATACGCAGTATTTT. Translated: CASSVTGGTDTQYF.

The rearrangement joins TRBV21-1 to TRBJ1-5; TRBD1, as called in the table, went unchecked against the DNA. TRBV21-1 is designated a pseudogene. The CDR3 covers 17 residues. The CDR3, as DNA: TGTGCCAGCAGTCTCACAGGGGGCAGGAAGAGCAATCAGCCCCAGCATTTT. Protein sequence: CASSLTGGRKSNQPQHF.

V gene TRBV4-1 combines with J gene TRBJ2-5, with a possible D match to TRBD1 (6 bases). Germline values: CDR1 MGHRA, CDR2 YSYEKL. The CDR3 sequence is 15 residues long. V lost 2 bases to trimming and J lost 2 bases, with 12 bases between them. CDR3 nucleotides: TGCGCCAGCAGCCAACGTACAGGGATACAAGAGACCCAGTACTTC. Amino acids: CASSQRTGIQETQYF.

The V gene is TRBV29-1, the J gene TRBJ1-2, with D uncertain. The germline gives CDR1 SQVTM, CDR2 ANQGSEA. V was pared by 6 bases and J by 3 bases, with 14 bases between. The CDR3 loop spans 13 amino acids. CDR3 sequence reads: CSVQSSQYYGYTF. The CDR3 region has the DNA TGCAGCGTGCAAAGTTCCCAGTACTATGGCTACACCTTC. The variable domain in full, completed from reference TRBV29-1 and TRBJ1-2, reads SAVISQKPSRDICQRGTSLTIQCQVDSQVTMMFWYRQQPGQSLTLIATANQGSEATYESGFVIDKFPISRPNLTFSTLTVSNMSPEDSSIYLCSVQSSQYYGYTFGSGTRLTVV.

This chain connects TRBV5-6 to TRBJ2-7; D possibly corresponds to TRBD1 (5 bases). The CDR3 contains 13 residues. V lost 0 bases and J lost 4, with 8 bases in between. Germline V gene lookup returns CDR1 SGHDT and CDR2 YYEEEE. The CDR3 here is CASSLGQIYEQYF. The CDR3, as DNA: TGTGCCAGCAGCTTGGGACAGATATACGAGCAGTACTTC.

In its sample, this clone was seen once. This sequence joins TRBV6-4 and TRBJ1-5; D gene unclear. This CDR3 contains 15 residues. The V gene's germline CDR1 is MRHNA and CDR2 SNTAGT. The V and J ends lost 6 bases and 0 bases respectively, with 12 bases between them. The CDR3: CASSSDGNSNQPQHF. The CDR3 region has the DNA TGTGCCAGCAGCTCGGACGGGAATAGCAATCAGCCCCAGCATTTT.

CDR3 amino acids: CASSLSTRQGKTQYF. CDR3 in DNA: TGTGCCAGCAGTTTATCGACGCGCCAGGGGAAGACCCAGTACTTC. The chain is built from TRBV27 and TRBJ2-5; tentatively, D is TRBD1 (6 bases). Trimming cost V 0 bases and J 6 bases, with 14 bases left between them. The CDR3 extends over 15 amino acids. Germline CDR1 MNHEY, CDR2 SMNVEV (reference sequence).

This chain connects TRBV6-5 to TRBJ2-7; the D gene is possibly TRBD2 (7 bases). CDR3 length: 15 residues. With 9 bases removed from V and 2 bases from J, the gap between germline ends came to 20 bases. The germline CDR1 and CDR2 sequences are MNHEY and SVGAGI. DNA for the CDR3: TGTGCCAGTCGACCCGTGGGGGGGGGCACCTACGAGCAGTACTTC. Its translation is CASRPVGGGTYEQYF.

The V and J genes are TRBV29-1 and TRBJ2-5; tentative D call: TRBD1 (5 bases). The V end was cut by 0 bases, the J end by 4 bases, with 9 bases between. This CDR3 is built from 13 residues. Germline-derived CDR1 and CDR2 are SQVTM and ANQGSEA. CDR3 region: CSVEDLRGETQYF. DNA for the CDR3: TGCAGCGTTGAAGATCTTAGGGGAGAGACCCAGTACTTC.

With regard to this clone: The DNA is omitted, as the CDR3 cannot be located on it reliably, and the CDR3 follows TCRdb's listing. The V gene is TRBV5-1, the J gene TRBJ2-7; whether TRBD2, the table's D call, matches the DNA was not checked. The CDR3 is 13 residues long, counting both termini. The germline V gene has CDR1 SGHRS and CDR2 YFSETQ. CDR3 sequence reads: CASSSSGGYEQYF.

CDR3 coding DNA: TGTGCCAGTAGTATCCCCCAGGGGGCTACGCAGTATTTT. Translating gives CASSIPQGATQYF. The rearrangement joins TRBV19 to TRBJ2-3, with TRBD1 matching over 8 bases. The CDR3 is made up of 13 amino acids. Germline V gene sequence: CDR1 LNHDA, CDR2 SQIVND (reference sequence). Trimming at V came to 3 bases and at J to 8 bases, leaving 4 bases not matched to a gene.

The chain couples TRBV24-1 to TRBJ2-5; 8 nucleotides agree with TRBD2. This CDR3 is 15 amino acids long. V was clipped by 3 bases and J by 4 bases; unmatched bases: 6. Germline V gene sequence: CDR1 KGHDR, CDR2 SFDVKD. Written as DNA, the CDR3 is TGTGCCACCAGTGATCCGACAGCGGGGGCAGAGACCCAGTACTTC. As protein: CATSDPTAGAETQYF.